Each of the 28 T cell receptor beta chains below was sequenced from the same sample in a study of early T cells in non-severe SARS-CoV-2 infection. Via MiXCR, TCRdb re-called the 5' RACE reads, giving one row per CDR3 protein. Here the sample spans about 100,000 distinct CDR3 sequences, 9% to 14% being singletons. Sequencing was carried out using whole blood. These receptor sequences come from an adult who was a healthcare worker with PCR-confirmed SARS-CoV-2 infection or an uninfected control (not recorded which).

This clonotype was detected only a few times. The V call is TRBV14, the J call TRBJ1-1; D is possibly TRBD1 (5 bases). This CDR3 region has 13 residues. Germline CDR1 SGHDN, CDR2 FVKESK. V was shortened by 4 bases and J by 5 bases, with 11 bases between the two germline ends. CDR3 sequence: CASSPGRFTEAFF. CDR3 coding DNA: TGTGCCAGCAGCCCAGGGAGGTTTACTGAAGCTTTCTTT.

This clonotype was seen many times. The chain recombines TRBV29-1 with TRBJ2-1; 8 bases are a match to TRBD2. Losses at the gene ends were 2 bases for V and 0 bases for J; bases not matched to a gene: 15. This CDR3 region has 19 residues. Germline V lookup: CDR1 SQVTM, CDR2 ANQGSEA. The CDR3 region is CSVELASGWDFSSYNEQFF. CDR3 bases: TGCAGCGTTGAACTAGCTAGCGGGTGGGATTTCAGCTCCTACAATGAGCAGTTCTTC.

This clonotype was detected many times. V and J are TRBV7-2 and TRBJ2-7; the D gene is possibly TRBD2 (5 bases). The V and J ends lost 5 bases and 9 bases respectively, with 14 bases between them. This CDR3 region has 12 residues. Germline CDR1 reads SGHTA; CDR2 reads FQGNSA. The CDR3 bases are TGTGCCAGCAGCGGATCACCGGCGGGGCAGTACTTC. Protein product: CASSGSPAGQYF.

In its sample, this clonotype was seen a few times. The CDR3 here is CSVEAPEEQYF. The CDR3, as DNA: TGCAGCGTTGAAGCGCCGGAGGAGCAGTACTTC. This chain joins TRBV29-1 and TRBJ2-7, with unresolved D. V lost 1 base, J lost 7 bases, and 8 bases lay in between. Germline V CDR1 and CDR2: SQVTM, ANQGSEA. The CDR3 runs 11 residues.

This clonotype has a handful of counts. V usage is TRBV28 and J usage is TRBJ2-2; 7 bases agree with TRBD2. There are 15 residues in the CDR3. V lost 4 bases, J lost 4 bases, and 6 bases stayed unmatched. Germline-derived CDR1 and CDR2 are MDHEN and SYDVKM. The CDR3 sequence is CASSSLSGGTGELFF. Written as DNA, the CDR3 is TGTGCCAGCAGTTCCCTTTCGGGGGGCACCGGGGAGCTGTTTTTT.

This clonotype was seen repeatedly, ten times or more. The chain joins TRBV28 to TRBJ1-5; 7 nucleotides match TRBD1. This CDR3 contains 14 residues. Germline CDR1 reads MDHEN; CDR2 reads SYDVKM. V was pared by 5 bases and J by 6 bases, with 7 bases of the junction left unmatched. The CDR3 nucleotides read TGTGCCAGCAGTGACCACAGGGGCCTTCAGCCCCAGCATTTT. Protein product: CASSDHRGLQPQHF.

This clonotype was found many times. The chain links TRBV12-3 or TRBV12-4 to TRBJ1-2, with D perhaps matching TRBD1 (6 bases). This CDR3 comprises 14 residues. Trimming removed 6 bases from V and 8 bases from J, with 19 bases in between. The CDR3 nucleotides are TGTGCCAGCAGCTACCCGGACAGCCCTATGGGCTACACCTTC. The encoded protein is CASSYPDSPMGYTF.

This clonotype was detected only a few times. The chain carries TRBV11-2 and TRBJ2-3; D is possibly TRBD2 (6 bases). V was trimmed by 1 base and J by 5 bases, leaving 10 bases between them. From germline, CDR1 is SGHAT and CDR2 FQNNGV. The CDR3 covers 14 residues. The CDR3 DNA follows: TGTGCCAGCAGCTTAGTCTGGGGGGAAGATACGCAGTATTTT. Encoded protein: CASSLVWGEDTQYF.

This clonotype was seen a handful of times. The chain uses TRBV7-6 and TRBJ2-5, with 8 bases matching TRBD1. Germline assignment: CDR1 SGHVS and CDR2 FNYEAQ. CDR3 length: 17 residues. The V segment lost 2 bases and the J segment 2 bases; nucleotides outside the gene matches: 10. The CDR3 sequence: CASSLSQGARRQETQYF. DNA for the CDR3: TGTGCCAGCAGCTTATCGCAGGGGGCGCGAAGACAAGAGACCCAGTACTTC.

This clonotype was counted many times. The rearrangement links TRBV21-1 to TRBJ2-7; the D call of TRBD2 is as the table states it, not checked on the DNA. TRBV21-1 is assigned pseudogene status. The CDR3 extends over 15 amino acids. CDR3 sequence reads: CASSHPSGRGFEQYF. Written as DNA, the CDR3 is TGTGCCAGCAGCCACCCTAGCGGGAGGGGGTTCGAGCAGTACTTC.

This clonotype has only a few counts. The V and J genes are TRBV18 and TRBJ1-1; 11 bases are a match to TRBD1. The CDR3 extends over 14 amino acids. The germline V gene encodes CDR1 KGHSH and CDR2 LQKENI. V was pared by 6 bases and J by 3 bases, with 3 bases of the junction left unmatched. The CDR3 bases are TGTGCCAGCTCGCAGGACAGGGGGCACACTGAAGCTTTCTTT. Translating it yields CASSQDRGHTEAFF.

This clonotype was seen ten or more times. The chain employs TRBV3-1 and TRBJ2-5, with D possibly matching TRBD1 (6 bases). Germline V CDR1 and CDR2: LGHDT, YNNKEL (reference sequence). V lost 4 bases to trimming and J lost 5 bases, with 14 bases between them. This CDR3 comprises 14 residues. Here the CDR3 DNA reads TGTGCCAGCAGCCCCCGTTCCAGGGGCGAGACCCAGTACTTC. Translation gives CASSPRSRGETQYF.

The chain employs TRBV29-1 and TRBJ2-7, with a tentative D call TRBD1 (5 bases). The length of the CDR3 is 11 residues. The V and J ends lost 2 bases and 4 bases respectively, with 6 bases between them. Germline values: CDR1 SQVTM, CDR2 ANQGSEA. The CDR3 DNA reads TGCAGCGTTGAACAGGGATACGAGCAGTACTTC. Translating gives CSVEQGYEQYF.

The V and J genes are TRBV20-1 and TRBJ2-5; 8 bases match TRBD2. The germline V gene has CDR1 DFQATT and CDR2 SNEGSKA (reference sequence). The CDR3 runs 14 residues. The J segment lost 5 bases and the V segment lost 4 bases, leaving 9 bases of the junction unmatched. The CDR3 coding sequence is TGCAGTGCTATTAGCGGGGTAGTCGACGAGACCCAGTACTTC. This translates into CSAISGVVDETQYF.

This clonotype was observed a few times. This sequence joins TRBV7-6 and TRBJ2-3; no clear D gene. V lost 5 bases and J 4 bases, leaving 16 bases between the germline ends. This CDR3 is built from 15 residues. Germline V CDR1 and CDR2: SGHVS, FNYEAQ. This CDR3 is CASSPEIRGPDTQYF. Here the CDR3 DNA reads TGTGCCAGCAGCCCAGAAATAAGAGGCCCAGATACGCAGTATTTT.

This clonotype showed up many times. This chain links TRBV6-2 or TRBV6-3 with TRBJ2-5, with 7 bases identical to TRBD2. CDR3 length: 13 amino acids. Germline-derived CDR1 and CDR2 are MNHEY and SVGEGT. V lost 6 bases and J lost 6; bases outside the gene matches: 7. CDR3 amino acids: CASRDGGRKTQYF. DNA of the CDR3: TGTGCCAGCAGAGACGGGGGGAGGAAGACCCAGTACTTC.

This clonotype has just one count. CDR3 DNA sequence: TGCGCCAGCAGCTTGTCCCCGGGCCAGGACACTGAAGCTTTCTTT. This gives the protein CASSLSPGQDTEAFF. The V call is TRBV5-1, the J call TRBJ1-1; the D is unclear. Germline CDR1 and CDR2: SGHRS and YFSETQ. V lost 1 base and J lost 3, with 13 bases in between. This CDR3 region has 15 residues.

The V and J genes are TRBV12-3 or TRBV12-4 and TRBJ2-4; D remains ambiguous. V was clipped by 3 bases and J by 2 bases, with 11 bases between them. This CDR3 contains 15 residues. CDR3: CASSFSWISKNIQYF. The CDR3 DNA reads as TGTGCCAGCAGTTTTTCATGGATTTCCAAAAACATTCAGTACTTC.

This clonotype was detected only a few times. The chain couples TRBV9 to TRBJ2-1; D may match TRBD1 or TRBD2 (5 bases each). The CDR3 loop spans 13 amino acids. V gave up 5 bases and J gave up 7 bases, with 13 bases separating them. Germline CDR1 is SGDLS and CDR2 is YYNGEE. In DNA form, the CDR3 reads TGTGCCAGCAGGGGGGACCTACGGAATGAGCAGTTCTTC. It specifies CASRGDLRNEQFF. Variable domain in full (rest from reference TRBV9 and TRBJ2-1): DSGVTQTPKHLITATGQRVTLRCSPRSGDLSVYWYQQSLDQGLQFLIQYYNGEERAKGNILERFSAQQFPDLHSELNLSSLELGDSALYFCASRGDLRNEQFFGPGTRLTVL.

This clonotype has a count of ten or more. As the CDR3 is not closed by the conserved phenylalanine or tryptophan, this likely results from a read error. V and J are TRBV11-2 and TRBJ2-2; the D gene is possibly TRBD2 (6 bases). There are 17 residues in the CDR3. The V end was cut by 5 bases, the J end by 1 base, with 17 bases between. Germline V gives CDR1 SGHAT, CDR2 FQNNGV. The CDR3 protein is CASSRRLAGMNTGELFL. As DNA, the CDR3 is TGTGCCAGCAGCAGACGCCTCGCGGGGATGAACACCGGGGAGCTGTTTCTT.

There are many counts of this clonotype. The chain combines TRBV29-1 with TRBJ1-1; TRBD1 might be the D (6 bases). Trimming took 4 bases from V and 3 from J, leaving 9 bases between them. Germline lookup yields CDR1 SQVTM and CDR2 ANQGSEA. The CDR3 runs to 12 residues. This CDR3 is CSVGQEYTEAFF. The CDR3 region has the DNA TGCAGCGTTGGACAGGAGTACACTGAAGCTTTCTTT.

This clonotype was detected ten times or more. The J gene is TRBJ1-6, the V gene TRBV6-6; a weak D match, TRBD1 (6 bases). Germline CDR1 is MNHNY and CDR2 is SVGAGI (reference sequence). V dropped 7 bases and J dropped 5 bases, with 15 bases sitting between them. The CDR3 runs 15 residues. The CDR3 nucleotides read TGTGCCAGCACCCCTCAGGGGCTCGATAATTCACCCCTCCACTTT. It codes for CASTPQGLDNSPLHF.

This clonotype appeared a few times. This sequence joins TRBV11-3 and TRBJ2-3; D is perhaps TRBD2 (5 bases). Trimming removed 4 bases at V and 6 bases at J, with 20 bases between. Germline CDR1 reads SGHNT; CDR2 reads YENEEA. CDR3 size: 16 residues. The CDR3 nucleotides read TGTGCCAGCAGCTCCCTCAGACTACAATCGAGGGATACGCAGTATTTT. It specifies CASSSLRLQSRDTQYF.

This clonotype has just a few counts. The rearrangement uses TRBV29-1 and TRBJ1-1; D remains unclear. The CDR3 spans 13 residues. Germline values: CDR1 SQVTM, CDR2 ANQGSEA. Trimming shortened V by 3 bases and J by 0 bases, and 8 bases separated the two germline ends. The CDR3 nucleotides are TGCAGCGTTGAGAGACGGCTGAACACTGAAGCTTTCTTT. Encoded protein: CSVERRLNTEAFF.

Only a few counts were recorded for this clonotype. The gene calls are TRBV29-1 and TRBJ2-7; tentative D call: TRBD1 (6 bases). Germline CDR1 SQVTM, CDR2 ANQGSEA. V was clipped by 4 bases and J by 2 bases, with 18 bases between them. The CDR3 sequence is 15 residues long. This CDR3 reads CSVGNKQGKAYEQYF. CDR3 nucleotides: TGCAGCGTTGGCAACAAGCAGGGGAAGGCCTACGAGCAGTACTTC.

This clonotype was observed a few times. CDR3 amino acids: CASRTSGTTTYEQYF. The CDR3 bases are TGTGCCAGCAGAACCAGCGGAACCACTACCTACGAGCAGTACTTC. The V call is TRBV6-5, the J call TRBJ2-7; weak D call: TRBD2 (5 bases). The CDR3 covers 15 residues. The V end was cut by 6 bases, the J end by 2 bases, with 17 bases between. CDR1 is MNHEY and CDR2 is SVGAGI in the germline V gene.

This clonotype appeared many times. In DNA, the CDR3 is TGTGCTAGTGGACGAGACGACAGATTCTACACAGATACGCAGTATTTT. Encoded protein: CASGRDDRFYTDTQYF. J is TRBJ2-3 and V is TRBV12-5; TRBD1 might be the D (5 bases). V lost 6 bases, J lost 2 bases, and 18 bases lay in between. The CDR3 sequence is 16 residues long. Germline CDR1 and CDR2: LGHNT and FRNRAP.

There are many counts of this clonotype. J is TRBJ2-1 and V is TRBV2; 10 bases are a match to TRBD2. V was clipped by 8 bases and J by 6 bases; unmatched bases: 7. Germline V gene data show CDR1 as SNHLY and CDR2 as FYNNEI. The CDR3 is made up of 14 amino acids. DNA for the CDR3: TGTGCCAGCTGGTGGAGCGGGGGGGGCAATGAGCAGTTCTTC. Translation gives CASWWSGGGNEQFF.